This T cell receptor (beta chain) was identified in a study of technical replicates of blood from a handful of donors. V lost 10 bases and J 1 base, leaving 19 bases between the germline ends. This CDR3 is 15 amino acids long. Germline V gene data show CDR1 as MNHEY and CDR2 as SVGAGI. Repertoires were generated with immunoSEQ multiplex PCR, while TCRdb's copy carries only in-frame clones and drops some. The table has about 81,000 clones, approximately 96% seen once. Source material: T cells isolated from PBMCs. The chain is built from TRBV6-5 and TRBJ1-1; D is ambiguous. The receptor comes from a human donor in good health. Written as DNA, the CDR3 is TGTGCCACCCAGAGGGCGCCGGACCAGAACACTGAAGCTTTCTTT. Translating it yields CATQRAPDQNTEAFF.